This T cell receptor (beta chain) was sequenced for a study of blood T cells in healthy people across ages. Through a sample-barcoded 5' primer and a J-beta primer mix, a second PCR was run for about 6 to 11 cycles. TCRdb re-derived calls from the 5' RACE reads in MiXCR, one entry per CDR3 protein. The sample lists under 850,000 distinct CDR3 sequences, under 40% seen once, with roughly 13% in the top ten. The sequence was obtained from a man aged 18 to 30 in good health. Input material: blood.

CDR3 in DNA: TGTGCCAGCAGCCACCTCAGGGCCCGCATAATTAACTATGGCTACACCTTC. Translated: CASSHLRARIINYGYTF. The chain joins TRBV3-1 to TRBJ1-2, with D tentatively TRBD1 (5 bases). Trimming stripped 3 bases from V and 1 base from J, with 18 bases between. CDR1 LGHDT and CDR2 YNNKEL come from the germline V gene (reference sequence). The CDR3 totals 17 residues.